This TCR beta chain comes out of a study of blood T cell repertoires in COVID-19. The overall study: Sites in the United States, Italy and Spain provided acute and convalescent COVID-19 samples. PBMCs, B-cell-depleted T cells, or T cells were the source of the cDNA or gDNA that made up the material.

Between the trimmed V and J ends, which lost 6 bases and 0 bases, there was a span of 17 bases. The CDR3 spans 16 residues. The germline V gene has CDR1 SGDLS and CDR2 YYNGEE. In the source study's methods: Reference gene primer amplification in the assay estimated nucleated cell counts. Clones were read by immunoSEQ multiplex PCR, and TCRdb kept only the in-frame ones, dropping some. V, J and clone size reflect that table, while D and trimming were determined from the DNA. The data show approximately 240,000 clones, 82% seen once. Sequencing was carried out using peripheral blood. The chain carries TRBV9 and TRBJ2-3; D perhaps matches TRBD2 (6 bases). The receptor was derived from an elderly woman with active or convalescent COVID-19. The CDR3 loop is CASTQGRGLSTDTQYF. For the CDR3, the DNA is TGTGCCAGCACCCAAGGCCGGGGACTTAGCACAGATACGCAGTATTTT. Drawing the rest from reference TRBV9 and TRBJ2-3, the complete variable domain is DSGVTQTPKHLITATGQRVTLRCSPRSGDLSVYWYQQSLDQGLQFLIQYYNGEERAKGNILERFSAQQFPDLHSELNLSSLELGDSALYFCASTQGRGLSTDTQYFGPGTRLTVL.